This T cell receptor beta chain was observed in a study of breast tumors, draining lymph nodes, adjacent tissues (dated by TCRdb to 2016 to 2018). Notes on the research overall: TCR beta repertoires were compared across tumor, adjacent nontumor tissue and axillary lymph nodes obtained from breast cancer patients. In human breast cancer, the study set out to assess how tumor, surrounding tissue and draining lymph node repertoires relate to one another and whether T cells might be exchanged between them.

As concerns this clonotype: Its antigen is unknown. Per-base quality was not reported, and no clone a single base away is much larger than it.

Overall study results and their limits: A scenario in which most tumor T cells derive from the lymph node and then expand within tumor tissue was judged to be consistent with the data. The conclusion that tumor T cells originate in lymph nodes was presented as consistent with a hypothesis rather than as directly demonstrated. The similarity between tumor and nontumor tissue repertoires was significantly greater in luminal-like breast cancer than in basal-like breast cancer. T-cell repertoire diversity in tumors was found to be lower than in lymph nodes but higher than in nontumor tissue, and preferential V and J gene usage was observed.

Counted from cysteine to phenylalanine, this CDR3 has 15 amino acids. Just the 45-base CDR3 DNA is kept, in frame starting at base 1. V drops 4 bases and J drops 3 bases, leaving 13 bases in between. According to the germline V gene, CDR1 reads SGDLS and CDR2 reads YYNGEE. TCRdb records Illumina HiSeq 2000 as the sequencer. TCR beta chain libraries were generated by multiplex PCR amplification. High-throughput sequencing was used to analyze the amplified TCR beta chain products. Starting from the raw public reads, TCRdb applied fastp trimming at Q25, assembled clones with MiXCR and retained in-frame beta chains. Duplicate CDR3 protein sequences are folded into a single record with the most common DNA and genes. The sample table lists tens of thousands of distinct CDR3 sequences, around 50% of them with a count of one. In total, the top ten clones hold roughly 13% of the sample.

This receptor chain uses TRBV9 and TRBJ1-4; possibly the D gene is TRBD1, per 6 matching bases. The TCR sequence derives from a female donor with breast cancer. Some clones in this sample may be carry-over from other donors' samples. The sequencing sample was made of breast tumor tissue. This receptor carries the CDR3 CASSSRGGSNEKLFF. The nucleotide sequence is TGTGCCAGCAGCTCCAGAGGGGGTTCTAATGAAAAACTGTTTTTT. The full variable domain, with segments outside the CDR3 supplied by the reference TRBV9 and TRBJ1-4 proteins, appears as DSGVTQTPKHLITATGQRVTLRCSPRSGDLSVYWYQQSLDQGLQFLIQYYNGEERAKGNILERFSAQQFPDLHSELNLSSLELGDSALYFCASSSRGGSNEKLFFGSGTQLSVL.